Each of the 22 T cell receptor beta chains below was sequenced from the same sample in a study of blood T cells in healthy people across ages. Combining a sample-barcoded 5' primer with a J-beta primer mix, a second PCR ran for roughly 7 to 12 cycles. TCRdb reanalysed the 5' RACE reads using MiXCR and keeps one entry per CDR3 protein. The data contain fewer than 800,000 distinct CDR3 sequences, roughly 25% of them singletons. This sample was also put to use in a study of T cells of mothers and their children.

Sequenced material: blood. These receptors all come from a boy under 18 in good health.

The chain combines TRBV15 with TRBJ1-5; unclear D gene. V was shortened by 5 bases and J by 0 bases, with 8 bases between the two germline ends. This CDR3 has 14 residues. Per germline, CDR1 LNHNV and CDR2 YYDKDF (reference sequence). For the CDR3, the DNA is TGTGCCACCAGCCGAGGGCCTAGCAATCAGCCCCAGCATTTT. Translation gives CATSRGPSNQPQHF.

This chain connects TRBV5-1 to TRBJ2-5, with 7 bases fitting TRBD2. The DNA end is a closer match to TRBJ2-7, so the J assignment may be wrong. The length of the CDR3 is 16 residues. Germline V lookup: CDR1 SGHRS, CDR2 YFSETQ. The CDR3 coding sequence is TGCGCCAGCAGTCCCCAGCAGGCGGGAGACTCCTACGAGCAGTACTTC. It codes for CASSPQQAGDSYEQYF.

The J gene is TRBJ2-7, the V gene TRBV20-1, with 7 bases fitting TRBD1. The V gene's germline CDR1 is DFQATT and CDR2 SNEGSKA (reference sequence). This CDR3 has 14 residues. The junction had 7 bases not matched to a gene; V was cut back by 4 bases and J by 1 base. This chain's CDR3 is CSAKRQGPSYEQYF. CDR3 sequence (DNA): TGCAGTGCTAAGCGACAGGGCCCTTCCTACGAGCAGTACTTC.

The gene calls are TRBV6-5 and TRBJ2-6; D ambiguous. Germline values: CDR1 MNHEY, CDR2 SVGAGI. The CDR3 has 12 residues. V shed 8 bases and J shed 5 bases, with 7 bases lying between them. DNA of the CDR3: TGTGCCAGCGGTCTATGGGCCAACGTCCTGACTTTC. This encodes CASGLWANVLTF.

This rearrangement joins TRBV7-8 to TRBJ2-3, with 10 bases lining up with TRBD2. Trimming at V came to 10 bases and at J to 4 bases, leaving 17 bases not matched to a gene. CDR1 and CDR2 (germline): SGHVS, FQNEAQ. This CDR3 is built from 17 residues. The CDR3 is CATAGLAGDKRADTQYF. The DNA of the CDR3 is TGTGCCACCGCTGGGCTAGCGGGGGATAAAAGAGCAGATACGCAGTATTTT. Full variable domain (rest looked up from reference TRBV7-8 and TRBJ2-3): GAGVSQSPRYKVAKRGQDVALRCDPISGHVSLFWYQQALGQGPEFLTYFQNEAQLDKSGLPSDRFFAERPEGSVSTLKIQRTQQEDSAVYLCATAGLAGDKRADTQYFGPGTRLTVL.

The gene calls are TRBV10-3 and TRBJ2-1, with 14 bases fitting TRBD2. The DNA end favors TRBJ2-7, so the J call may be wrong. In germline, CDR1 is ENHRY, CDR2 SYGVKD. The CDR3 consists of 15 residues. In nucleotides, the CDR3 is TGTGCCATCAGGCCGGGACTAGCGGGAGTAAACGAGCAGTACTTC. This translates into CAIRPGLAGVNEQYF.

As concerns this clonotype: The junction shows a germline mismatch at one end, possibly a read error. This rearrangement joins TRBV12-3 or TRBV12-4 to TRBJ2-3, with D uncertain. The CDR3 is 12 residues long. The CDR3 spells CAGRVRADTQYF. CDR3 in DNA: TGTGCCGGCAGAGTGAGAGCAGATACGCAGTATTTT.

This clonotype was counted ten times or more. The V and J genes are TRBV7-3 and TRBJ2-5; no clear D gene. Germline CDR1 and CDR2: SGHTA and FQGTGA. The CDR3 is 13 amino acids. Between the trimmed V and J ends, which lost 2 bases and 4 bases, there was a span of 8 bases. The CDR3 region is CASSLGNSETQYF. The CDR3 nucleotides read TGTGCCAGCAGCTTAGGGAATTCAGAGACCCAGTACTTC.

This chain joins TRBV11-2 and TRBJ1-2; no clear D gene. Germline CDR1 is SGHAT and CDR2 is FQNNGV. CDR3 length: 15 residues. Trimming pared 4 bases from V and 8 bases from J, leaving 20 bases between. Here the CDR3 DNA reads TGTGCCAGCAGCTCTGGAGCCAGCACGTTACCGGGCTACACCTTC. Translated, it gives CASSSGASTLPGYTF.

The J gene is TRBJ1-2, the V gene TRBV6-6; 8 bases map to TRBD1. V gave up 0 bases and J gave up 7 bases; unmatched junction bases: 7. The CDR3 sequence is 15 residues long. Looked up from germline, CDR1 is MNHNY and CDR2 is SVGAGI (reference sequence). The CDR3 loop is CASSYSSPDRGGYTF. The CDR3 nucleotides read TGTGCCAGCAGTTACTCGTCCCCAGACAGGGGTGGCTACACCTTC.

The chain joins TRBV7-9 to TRBJ2-7; 8 positions match TRBD1. The germline gives CDR1 SEHNR, CDR2 FQNEAQ (reference sequence). The length of the CDR3 is 14 residues. Trimming at V came to 1 base and at J to 5 bases, leaving 4 bases not matched to a gene. The CDR3 coding sequence is TGTGCCAGCAGCTTAGTGGACAGGGAGGACGAGCAGTACTTC. The encoded protein is CASSLVDREDEQYF.

The rearrangement uses TRBV7-9 and TRBJ1-4; no clear D. The germline V gene has CDR1 SEHNR and CDR2 FQNEAQ (reference sequence). The length of the CDR3 is 13 residues. V was clipped by 3 bases and J by 5 bases, with 7 bases between them. The CDR3 spells CASSFELNEKLFF. CDR3 DNA: TGTGCCAGCAGCTTCGAGCTGAATGAAAAACTGTTTTTT.

The J gene is TRBJ2-1, the V gene TRBV7-9; D call uncertain. Trimming took off 4 bases at V and 0 bases at J, with 10 bases between the two ends. The CDR3 runs 15 residues. The germline V gene has CDR1 SEHNR and CDR2 FQNEAQ (reference sequence). This CDR3 reads CASSSPNSSYNEQFF. The CDR3 DNA sequence: TGTGCCAGCAGCTCTCCGAACAGCTCCTACAATGAGCAGTTCTTC.

This clonotype showed up just a few times. This chain connects TRBV6-4 to TRBJ1-2, with 7 bases aligning to TRBD1. Per the germline V gene, CDR1 is MRHNA and CDR2 is SNTAGT. V lost 0 bases, J lost 2 bases, and 3 bases stayed unmatched. This CDR3 is 15 amino acids long. The CDR3 protein is CASSDSVGQNYGYTF. The CDR3 region has the DNA TGTGCCAGCAGTGACTCGGTGGGACAGAACTATGGCTACACCTTC.

This clonotype was found a few times. The rearrangement joins TRBV12-3 or TRBV12-4 to TRBJ1-1, with 12 bases that match TRBD1. This CDR3 is built from 17 residues. With 5 bases clipped from V and 1 base from J, the junction kept 8 bases outside the gene matches. The CDR3 here is CASSPGQGAGWNTEAFF. The CDR3 DNA reads TGTGCCAGCAGTCCGGGACAGGGGGCTGGGTGGAACACTGAAGCTTTCTTT.

The CDR3 DNA sequence: TGTGCCAGCAGTTACTCGGGGTACTGGGGGACTAGCGGCCCCAATGAGCAGTTCTTC. Translating it yields CASSYSGYWGTSGPNEQFF. The chain recombines TRBV6-7 with TRBJ2-1, with 11 bases identical to TRBD2. TRBV6-7 is designated an ORF whose function remains uncertain. The V segment lost 0 bases and the J segment 6 bases; nucleotides outside the gene matches: 13. This CDR3 has 19 residues.

This clonotype has more than one count but fewer than ten. The chain has TRBV15 and TRBJ2-3; D not resolved. This CDR3 has 13 amino acids. Trimming left V 1 base short and J 5 bases short, with 7 bases between. Germline V CDR1 and CDR2: LNHNV, YYDKDF (reference sequence). The CDR3 coding sequence is TGTGCCACCAGCAGAGTGGGAAGAGATACGCAGTATTTT. This codes for CATSRVGRDTQYF.

CDR3 sequence: CASRPRISGGLVPQYF. The CDR3 DNA sequence: TGTGCCAGCAGACCCCGTATTAGCGGGGGCCTCGTCCCCCAGTACTTC. J is TRBJ2-5 and V is TRBV7-2, with 9 bases that match TRBD2. Looked up from germline, CDR1 is SGHTA and CDR2 is FQGNSA. Unmatched junction bases numbered 17, after V lost 6 bases and J lost 9 bases. The CDR3 has 16 amino acids.

This clonotype was counted a few times. The genes are TRBV20-1 and TRBJ1-6; D gene uncertain. The CDR3 runs 14 residues. Trimming removed 0 bases from V and 7 bases from J, with 10 bases in between. Germline CDR1 DFQATT, CDR2 SNEGSKA (reference sequence). The CDR3 is CSARERQANSPLHF. CDR3 DNA: TGCAGTGCTAGAGAGCGGCAGGCCAATTCACCCCTCCACTTT.

The chain couples TRBV5-1 to TRBJ2-3, with D possibly being TRBD2 (6 bases). The germline gives CDR1 SGHRS, CDR2 YFSETQ. V was cut by 4 bases and J by 0 bases, with 18 bases left in between. This CDR3 has 17 amino acids. CDR3 loop: CASSADAGTWSTDTQYF. CDR3 DNA: TGCGCCAGCAGCGCCGACGCCGGGACTTGGAGCACAGATACGCAGTATTTT.

V is TRBV7-2 and J is TRBJ2-5; possibly TRBD1 or TRBD2 for D (6 bases each). The J call is doubtful: the DNA matches TRBJ2-7 better. CDR3 size: 16 residues. Germline V CDR1 and CDR2: SGHTA, FQGNSA. DNA of the CDR3: TGTGCCAGTGGCGGTATTTATGTGGCGGAGGGGGACGAGCAGTACTTC. This translates into CASGGIYVAEGDEQYF.

The CDR3 DNA reads as TGTGCCAGCAGCAGGACGAGTCCTAGCACAGATACGCAGTATTTT. Amino acid sequence: CASSRTSPSTDTQYF. The chain couples TRBV11-2 to TRBJ2-3; no clear D. Germline CDR1 reads SGHAT; CDR2 reads FQNNGV. The CDR3 extends over 15 amino acids. Deletions cut 5 bases from V and 0 bases from J, with 12 bases between. Based on the CDR3 plus reference TRBV11-2 and TRBJ2-3, the full variable domain is EAGVAQSPRYKIIEKRQSVAFWCNPISGHATLYWYQQILGQGPKLLIQFQNNGVVDDSQLPKDRFSAERLKGVDSTLKIQPAKLEDSAVYLCASSRTSPSTDTQYFGPGTRLTVL.